These 27 T cell receptor beta chains originate from one sample sequenced in a study of blood T cell repertoires in COVID-19. TCRdb's copy holds only in-frame clones and misses some; the assay was immunoSEQ multiplex PCR. This sample has around 56,000 clones; around 80% occur once, and the top ten carry 6.5% to 8.5%. Sample: peripheral blood. The receptors derive from a man between 60 and 70 years old with acute or convalescent COVID-19.

The chain combines TRBV18 with TRBJ2-3, with unresolved D. Germline CDR1 reads KGHSH; CDR2 reads LQKENI. There are 12 residues in the CDR3. The V and J ends lost 3 bases and 2 bases respectively, with 3 bases between them. This CDR3 reads CASSPYTDTQYF. The CDR3 DNA is TGTGCCAGCTCACCTTACACAGATACGCAGTATTTT.

The chain uses TRBV7-9 and TRBJ1-2; D might be TRBD1 (5 bases). Deletions cut 4 bases from V and 4 bases from J, with 16 bases between. The CDR3 length is 15 residues. CDR1 is SEHNR and CDR2 is FQNEAQ in the germline V gene (reference sequence). DNA for the CDR3: TGTGCCAGCAGCTCCCCGGGCAGGGCTATCTATGGCTACACCTTC. Protein: CASSSPGRAIYGYTF.

The chain carries TRBV27 and TRBJ2-3; 7 bases align to TRBD1. The V gene's germline CDR1 is MNHEY and CDR2 SMNVEV (reference sequence). With V trimmed by 2 bases and J by 4 bases, 6 bases remained unmatched. The CDR3 is 15 amino acids. CDR3 sequence: CASSLGTANADTQYF. The CDR3 DNA follows: TGTGCCAGCAGTTTAGGGACAGCGAACGCAGATACGCAGTATTTT.

The J gene is TRBJ2-1, the V gene TRBV28; 10 nucleotides agree with TRBD2. This CDR3 is 16 amino acids long. Germline loops: CDR1 MDHEN, CDR2 SYDVKM. V lost 6 bases to trimming and J lost 10 bases; unmatched junction nucleotides: 15. The CDR3 reads CASSPPPSGGPVEQFF. DNA for the CDR3: TGTGCCAGCAGCCCCCCCCCTAGCGGGGGTCCCGTGGAGCAGTTCTTC.

The chain is built from TRBV7-9 and TRBJ1-6; D not certain. Germline V lookup: CDR1 SEHNR, CDR2 FQNEAQ (reference sequence). The CDR3 is 12 residues long. The V end lost 6 bases, the J end lost 10 bases, and 10 bases lay between the germline ends. CDR3 sequence (DNA): TGTGCCAGCAGAGCCTTGGAGTCACCCCTCCACTTT. Protein sequence: CASRALESPLHF.

This chain connects TRBV9 to TRBJ2-2; D is undetermined. The CDR3 loop spans 15 amino acids. Deletions cut 0 bases from V and 2 bases from J, with 8 bases between. Germline V gene data show CDR1 as SGDLS and CDR2 as YYNGEE. CDR3 sequence (DNA): TGTGCCAGCAGCGTAGCCCAGGTTAACACCGGGGAGCTGTTTTTT. It codes for CASSVAQVNTGELFF. Full variable domain (remainder filled in from reference TRBV9 and TRBJ2-2): DSGVTQTPKHLITATGQRVTLRCSPRSGDLSVYWYQQSLDQGLQFLIQYYNGEERAKGNILERFSAQQFPDLHSELNLSSLELGDSALYFCASSVAQVNTGELFFGEGSRLTVL.

The chain has TRBV29-1 and TRBJ1-1, with 8 positions matching TRBD1. Germline V lookup: CDR1 SQVTM, CDR2 ANQGSEA. Germline trimming cut 6 bases from V and 1 base from J; bases unmatched to any gene: 7. This CDR3 has 14 amino acids. CDR3 sequence reads: CSVSWGTGNTEAFF. DNA for the CDR3: TGCAGCGTCAGCTGGGGGACAGGGAACACTGAAGCTTTCTTT. The entire variable domain, with the rest obtained from reference TRBV29-1 and TRBJ1-1, is as follows: SAVISQKPSRDICQRGTSLTIQCQVDSQVTMMFWYRQQPGQSLTLIATANQGSEATYESGFVIDKFPISRPNLTFSTLTVSNMSPEDSSIYLCSVSWGTGNTEAFFGQGTRLTVV.

The rearrangement uses TRBV3-1 (or the pseudogene TRBV3-2) and TRBJ1-1; TRBD1 aligns across 7 bases. The junction had 6 bases not matched to a gene; V was cut back by 1 base and J by 10 bases. The CDR3 totals 13 residues. Germline V CDR1 and CDR2: LGHDT, YNNKEL (reference sequence). The DNA for the CDR3 is TGTGCCAGCAGCCAAGTAGTTAGGGGGCCAGCTTTCTTT. Its translation is CASSQVVRGPAFF.

This clone was picked up one time. The CDR3 sequence: CATSLSITDTQYF. CDR3 bases: TGTGCCACCTCCCTATCGATCACAGATACGCAGTATTTT. The V call is TRBV27, the J call TRBJ2-3; D remains ambiguous. Germline-derived CDR1 and CDR2 are MNHEY and SMNVEV (reference sequence). The CDR3 has 13 amino acids. V lost 10 bases and J 2 bases, leaving 13 bases between the germline ends.

In its sample, this clone was seen once. The chain has TRBV28 and TRBJ1-2, with 7 bases identical to TRBD1. CDR1 and CDR2 from the germline V gene are MDHEN and SYDVKM. Losses at the gene ends were 6 bases for V and 7 bases for J; bases not matched to a gene: 14. CDR3 length: 15 amino acids. Written as DNA, the CDR3 is TGTGCCAGCAGCCTACCCGGACAGGCCTCTCTTGGCTACACCTTC. Amino acids: CASSLPGQASLGYTF.

The chain couples TRBV5-1 to TRBJ2-5, with D unclear. The CDR3 sequence is 15 residues long. V lost 0 bases and J 1 base, leaving 10 bases between the germline ends. The germline gives CDR1 SGHRS, CDR2 YFSETQ. CDR3 loop: CASSLDRHFQETQYF. In nucleotides, the CDR3 is TGCGCCAGCAGCTTGGACAGACACTTCCAAGAGACCCAGTACTTC.

V is TRBV5-6 and J is TRBJ1-1; perhaps TRBD1 as D (5 bases). The CDR3 consists of 15 residues. Germline-derived CDR1 and CDR2 are SGHDT and YYEEEE. Trimming cost V 6 bases and J 1 base, with 16 bases left between them. CDR3 nucleotide sequence: TGTGCCAGCAACCTTTTCGGGGGGGAGAACACTGAAGCTTTCTTT. Translation: CASNLFGGENTEAFF.

The V call is TRBV7-9, the J call TRBJ2-3, with TRBD2 matching over 12 bases. J lost 4 bases, V lost 5 bases, and 13 bases had no gene match. Looked up from germline, CDR1 is SEHNR and CDR2 is FQNEAQ (reference sequence). The CDR3 spans 18 residues. CDR3 residues: CASSPITPSGGAADTQYF. DNA for the CDR3: TGTGCCAGCAGCCCCATCACCCCTAGCGGGGGGGCCGCAGATACGCAGTATTTT.

This clone was seen a few times. The J gene is TRBJ2-7, the V gene TRBV20-1; 8 bases are shared with TRBD2. The junction had 2 bases not matched to a gene; V was cut back by 4 bases and J by 6 bases. The CDR3 spans 11 residues. CDR1 and CDR2 (germline): DFQATT, SNEGSKA (reference sequence). Written as DNA, the CDR3 is TGCAGTGCTACGCGGGGGGTCGAGCAGTACTTC. This codes for CSATRGVEQYF.

The chain uses TRBV19 and TRBJ1-3; 9 positions agree with TRBD1. Germline CDR1 is LNHDA and CDR2 is SQIVND (reference sequence). V was pared by 5 bases and J by 3 bases, with 5 bases of the junction left unmatched. The CDR3 has 15 residues. The CDR3 region is CASSRGQGYGNTIYF. As DNA, the CDR3 is TGTGCCAGTAGTCGGGGACAGGGCTATGGAAACACCATATATTTT.

V gene TRBV11-2 combines with J gene TRBJ2-5; D might be TRBD1 (6 bases). V was trimmed by 1 base and J by 4 bases, leaving 13 bases between them. CDR1 SGHAT and CDR2 FQNNGV come from the germline V gene. The CDR3 extends over 15 amino acids. The CDR3: CASSLVYRVGETQYF. DNA of the CDR3: TGTGCCAGCAGCTTAGTCTACAGGGTGGGAGAGACCCAGTACTTC.

This rearrangement joins TRBV24-1 to TRBJ2-3; 7 bases agree with TRBD2. CDR1 and CDR2 (germline): KGHDR, SFDVKD. This CDR3 is built from 15 residues. The V and J ends lost 2 bases and 6 bases, in that order; junction bases with no gene match: 7. The CDR3: CATSDSRGVGDTQYF. DNA of the CDR3: TGTGCCACCAGTGATTCACGGGGGGTCGGGGATACGCAGTATTTT.

V is TRBV6-5 and J is TRBJ2-5, with 8 bases fitting TRBD1. The J call could be wrong; TRBJ2-7 is a better fit for the DNA end. The length of the CDR3 is 14 residues. Germline V gene sequence: CDR1 MNHEY, CDR2 SVGAGI. CDR3 nucleotide sequence: TGTGCCAGCTTGGGACAGGTGTACTCCTACGAGCAGTACTTC. Translated, it gives CASLGQVYSYEQYF.

The chain joins TRBV7-2 to TRBJ1-2; 9 positions agree with TRBD1. The CDR3 extends over 14 amino acids. The V and J ends lost 5 bases and 5 bases, in that order; junction bases with no gene match: 6. Germline CDR1 SGHTA, CDR2 FQGNSA. The CDR3 DNA sequence: TGTGCCAGCAGCCCCGACAGGGGGGGTTATGGCTACACCTTC. This codes for CASSPDRGGYGYTF.

This chain links TRBV5-1 with TRBJ1-1; a weak D match, TRBD1 (5 bases). The CDR3 runs 14 residues. The V gene lost 0 bases and the J gene lost 4 bases, with 10 bases spanning the gap. Germline assignment: CDR1 SGHRS and CDR2 YFSETQ. The chain's CDR3 is CASSLGGVGTEAFF. CDR3 in DNA: TGCGCCAGCAGCTTGGGGGGCGTTGGCACTGAAGCTTTCTTT.

CDR3 nucleotides: TGTGCCAGCAGTTTAATCGGACAGGGAATATATAGCAATCAGCCCCAGCATTTT. Amino acids: CASSLIGQGIYSNQPQHF. The chain has TRBV28 and TRBJ1-5; 8 nucleotides line up with TRBD1. Trimming at V came to 2 bases and at J to 0 bases, leaving 9 bases not matched to a gene. Looked up from germline, CDR1 is MDHEN and CDR2 is SYDVKM. This CDR3 contains 18 residues.

This clone was counted between two and nine times. The chain links TRBV6-1 to TRBJ1-2; D is unresolved. V shed 3 bases and J shed 8 bases, with 10 bases lying between them. Per the germline V gene, CDR1 is MNHNS and CDR2 is SASEGT. The CDR3 is 12 amino acids. The CDR3 region is CASSEPIFGYTF. The CDR3 DNA is TGTGCCAGCAGTGAGCCTATTTTCGGCTACACCTTC.

The chain combines TRBV15 with TRBJ1-5; D perhaps matches TRBD1 (5 bases). This CDR3 region has 16 residues. Germline V lookup: CDR1 LNHNV, CDR2 YYDKDF (reference sequence). V was pared by 0 bases and J by 2 bases, with 11 bases between. Here the CDR3 reads CATSRDQGSGNQPQHF. The CDR3 nucleotides read TGTGCCACCAGCAGAGATCAGGGTTCGGGCAATCAGCCCCAGCATTTT.

This chain links TRBV28 with TRBJ2-3, with D maybe TRBD1 (5 bases). There are 20 residues in the CDR3. Trimming removed 7 bases from V and 6 bases from J, with 35 bases in between. From germline, CDR1 is MDHEN and CDR2 SYDVKM. For the CDR3, the DNA is TGTGCCAGCATGCAGGGCGCGGCAAAATTTGGGCGACCCCTGGGGGATACGCAGTATTTT. This codes for CASMQGAAKFGRPLGDTQYF. The whole variable domain, filled in from reference TRBV28 and TRBJ2-3, reads DVKVTQSSRYLVKRTGEKVFLECVQDMDHENMFWYRQDPGLGLRLIYFSYDVKMKEKGDIPEGYSVSREKKERFSLILESASTNQTSMYLCASMQGAAKFGRPLGDTQYFGPGTRLTVL.

The table lists this clone with a count of one. This rearrangement joins TRBV5-1 to TRBJ2-1; TRBD2 agrees at 9 bases. The CDR3 is made up of 15 amino acids. From germline, CDR1 is SGHRS and CDR2 YFSETQ. The V segment lost 3 bases and the J segment 4 bases; nucleotides outside the gene matches: 5. CDR3 in amino acids: CASSSSSGVYNEQFF. The DNA of the CDR3 is TGCGCCAGCAGCTCATCTAGCGGGGTTTACAATGAGCAGTTCTTC.

The chain combines TRBV27 with TRBJ1-2, with 7 bases lining up with TRBD1. Trimming took 5 bases from V and 5 from J; bases not matched to a gene: 11. The CDR3 contains 15 residues. Germline lookup yields CDR1 MNHEY and CDR2 SMNVEV (reference sequence). Written as DNA, the CDR3 is TGTGCCAGCAGTCTAGCGGGACAGCCGCCTTATGGCTACACCTTC. This codes for CASSLAGQPPYGYTF.

This chain uses TRBV12-3 or TRBV12-4 with TRBJ2-1, with TRBD1 matching over 7 bases. This CDR3 region has 11 residues. The J segment lost 9 bases and the V segment lost 6 bases, leaving 2 bases of the junction unmatched. CDR3 DNA sequence: TGTGCCAGCAGCCACAGGGGTGAGCAGTTCTTC. This sequence encodes CASSHRGEQFF.